This T cell receptor (beta chain) derives from a study of blood T cell repertoires in COVID-19. Turning to the study itself: Sources were T cells, B-cell-depleted T cells, or PBMCs; the material itself was cDNA or gDNA.

Methods used by the authors: Amplifying reference gene primers gave estimates of nucleated cell counts. TCRdb keeps only in-frame clones here, not all; method: immunoSEQ multiplex PCR. That table is the source of V, J and clone size, and D and trimming were worked out from the DNA. The table lists 40,000 to 50,000 clones, more than 75% of them singletons, with around 19% in the top ten. CDR3 length equals 13 residues. V shed 5 bases and J shed 4 bases, with 11 bases lying between them. CDR1 SGHAT and CDR2 FQNNGV come from the germline V gene. The TCR was taken from a man in his 70s with active COVID-19. The chain couples TRBV11-2 to TRBJ1-2; tentatively, D is TRBD1 (5 bases). The source material was peripheral blood. The CDR3 sequence is CASSNGGIYGYTF. DNA of the CDR3: TGTGCCAGCAGCAATGGGGGGATCTATGGCTACACCTTC.